The sequence of this T cell receptor (beta chain) was determined in a study of vaccination effects on CD4 cells after COVID-19. Antigen-specific CD4+ T cell clonotypes were called by their expansion after viral peptide-pool culture in ViraFEST. The culture ran for about eleven days before CD4+ T cells were isolated. Each participant was administered two doses of either the BNT162b2 or the mRNA-1273 vaccine. Note on this clone: What it recognizes is unknown.

Profiled with immunoSEQ multiplex PCR; TCRdb holds only in-frame clones, not every one. Found here are roughly 15,000 clones, roughly 68% of them singletons; the top ten hold 9%. CDR3 length equals 15 residues. Germline assignment: CDR1 SGHTA and CDR2 FQGNSA. The V gene end was trimmed by 6 bases and the J gene end by 0 bases; junction bases not matched to a gene: 0. This receptor was obtained from a human donor who received a COVID-19 vaccine. The J gene is TRBJ2-2, the V gene TRBV7-2, with 11 nucleotides matching TRBD2. Material: CD4+ T cells from PBMCs cultured with SARS-CoV-2 spike peptides, obtained after COVID-19 vaccination. The CDR3 reads CASRTSGANTGELFF. The CDR3, as DNA: TGTGCCAGCAGGACTAGCGGGGCGAACACCGGGGAGCTGTTTTTT.